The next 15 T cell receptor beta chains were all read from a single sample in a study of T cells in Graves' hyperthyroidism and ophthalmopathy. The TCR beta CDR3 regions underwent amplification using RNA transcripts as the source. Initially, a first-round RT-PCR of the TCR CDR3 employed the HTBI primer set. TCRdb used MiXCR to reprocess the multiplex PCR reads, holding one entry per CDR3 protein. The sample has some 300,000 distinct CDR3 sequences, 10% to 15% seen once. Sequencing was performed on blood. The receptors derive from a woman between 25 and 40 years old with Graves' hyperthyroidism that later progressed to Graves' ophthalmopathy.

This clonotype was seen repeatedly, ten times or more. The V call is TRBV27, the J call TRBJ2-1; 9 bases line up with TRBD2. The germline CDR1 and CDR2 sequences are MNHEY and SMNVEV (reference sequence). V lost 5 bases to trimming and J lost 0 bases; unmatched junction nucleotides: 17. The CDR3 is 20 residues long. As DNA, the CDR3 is TGTGCCAGCAGTCTCCAGACCCAGCTAGCGGGAAACAACTCCTACAATGAGCAGTTCTTC. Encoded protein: CASSLQTQLAGNNSYNEQFF.

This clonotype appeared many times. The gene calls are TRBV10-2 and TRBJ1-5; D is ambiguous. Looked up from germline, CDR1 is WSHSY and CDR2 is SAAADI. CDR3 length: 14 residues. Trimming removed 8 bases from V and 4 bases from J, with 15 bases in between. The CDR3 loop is CASREAGLNQPQHF. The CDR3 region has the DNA TGCGCCAGCCGGGAGGCAGGACTAAATCAGCCCCAGCATTTT.

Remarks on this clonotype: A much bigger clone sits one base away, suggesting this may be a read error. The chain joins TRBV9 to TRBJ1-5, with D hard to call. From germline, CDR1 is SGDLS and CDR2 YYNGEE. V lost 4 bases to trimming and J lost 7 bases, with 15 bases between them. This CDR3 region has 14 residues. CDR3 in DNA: TGTGCCAGCAGCTTTGGAGAGCTGGGACAGCCCCAGCATTTT. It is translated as CASSFGELGQPQHF.

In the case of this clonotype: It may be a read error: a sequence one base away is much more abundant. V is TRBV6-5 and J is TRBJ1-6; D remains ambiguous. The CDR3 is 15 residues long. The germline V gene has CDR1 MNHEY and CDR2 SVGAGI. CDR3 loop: CASSDSGYDNSPPHF. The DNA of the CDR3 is TGTGCCAGCAGTGACTCGGGGTATGATAATTCACCCCCCCACTTT.

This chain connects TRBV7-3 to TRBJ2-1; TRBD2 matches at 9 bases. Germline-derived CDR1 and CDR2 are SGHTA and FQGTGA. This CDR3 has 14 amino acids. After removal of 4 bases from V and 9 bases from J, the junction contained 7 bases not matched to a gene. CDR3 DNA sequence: TGTGCCAGCAGCTCGGGACTAGCCCTCGGTGAGCAGTTCTTC. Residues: CASSSGLALGEQFF.

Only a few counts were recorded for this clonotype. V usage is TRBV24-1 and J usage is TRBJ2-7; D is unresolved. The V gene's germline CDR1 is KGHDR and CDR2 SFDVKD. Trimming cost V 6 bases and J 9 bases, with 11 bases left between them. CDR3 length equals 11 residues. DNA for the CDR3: TGTGCCACCAGTAACTACGAGCGGCAGTACTTC. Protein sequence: CATSNYERQYF.

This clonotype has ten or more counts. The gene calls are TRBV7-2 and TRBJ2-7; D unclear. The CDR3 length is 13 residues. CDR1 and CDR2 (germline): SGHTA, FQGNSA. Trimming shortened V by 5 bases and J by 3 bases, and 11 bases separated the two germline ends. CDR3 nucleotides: TGTGCCAGCAGCCCCTTTAATGGCTACGAGCAGTACTTC. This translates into CASSPFNGYEQYF. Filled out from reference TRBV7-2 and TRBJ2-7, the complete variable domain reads GAGVSQSPSNKVTEKGKDVELRCDPISGHTALYWYRQSLGQGLEFLIYFQGNSAPDKSGLPSDRFSAERTGGSVSTLTIQRTQQEDSAVYLCASSPFNGYEQYFGPGTRLTVT.

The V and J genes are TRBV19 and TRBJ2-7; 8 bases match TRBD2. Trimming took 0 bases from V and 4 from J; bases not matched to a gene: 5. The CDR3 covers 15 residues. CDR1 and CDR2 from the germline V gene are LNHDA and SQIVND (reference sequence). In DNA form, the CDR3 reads TGTGCCAGTAGTATAGATTCACGGGAGGGGTACGAGCAGTACTTC. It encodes CASSIDSREGYEQYF.

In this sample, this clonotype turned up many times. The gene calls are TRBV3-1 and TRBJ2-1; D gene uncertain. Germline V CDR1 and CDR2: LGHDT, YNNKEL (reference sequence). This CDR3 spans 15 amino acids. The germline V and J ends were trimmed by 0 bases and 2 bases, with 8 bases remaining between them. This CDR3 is CASSQDTGPYNEQFF. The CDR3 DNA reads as TGTGCCAGCAGCCAAGACACGGGTCCCTACAATGAGCAGTTCTTC.

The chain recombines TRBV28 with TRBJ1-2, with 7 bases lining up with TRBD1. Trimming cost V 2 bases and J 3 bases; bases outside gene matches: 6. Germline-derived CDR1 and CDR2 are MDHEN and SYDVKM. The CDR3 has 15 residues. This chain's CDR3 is CASSLQGTDYYGYTF. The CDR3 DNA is TGTGCCAGCAGTTTACAGGGGACAGACTACTATGGCTACACCTTC.

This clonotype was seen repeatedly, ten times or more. CDR3 in amino acids: CASSLPGSNMNTEAFF. Here the CDR3 DNA reads TGTGCCAGCAGTCTACCGGGATCCAACATGAACACTGAAGCTTTCTTT. The chain has TRBV5-6 and TRBJ1-1; no firm D call. The CDR3 is 16 residues long. Germline CDR1 is SGHDT and CDR2 is YYEEEE. V was shortened by 5 bases and J by 0 bases, with 17 bases between the two germline ends.

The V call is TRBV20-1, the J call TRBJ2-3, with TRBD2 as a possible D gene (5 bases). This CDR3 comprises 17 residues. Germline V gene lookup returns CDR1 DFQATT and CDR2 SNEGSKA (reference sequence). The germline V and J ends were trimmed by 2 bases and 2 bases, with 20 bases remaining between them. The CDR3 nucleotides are TGCAGTGCTAGATTATCGCGGGCGCTTGGGCACACAGATACGCAGTATTTT. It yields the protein CSARLSRALGHTDTQYF.

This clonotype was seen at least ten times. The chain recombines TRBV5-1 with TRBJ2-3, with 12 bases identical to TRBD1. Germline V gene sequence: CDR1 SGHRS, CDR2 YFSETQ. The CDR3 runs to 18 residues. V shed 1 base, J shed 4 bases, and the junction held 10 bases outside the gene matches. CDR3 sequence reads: CASSLNGPGQGAADTQYF. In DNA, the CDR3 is TGCGCCAGCAGCTTGAACGGCCCGGGACAGGGGGCGGCAGATACGCAGTATTTT.

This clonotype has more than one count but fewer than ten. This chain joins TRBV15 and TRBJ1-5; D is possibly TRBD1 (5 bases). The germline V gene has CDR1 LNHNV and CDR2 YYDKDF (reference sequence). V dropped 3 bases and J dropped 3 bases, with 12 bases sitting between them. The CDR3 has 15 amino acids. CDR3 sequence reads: CATSRSGLHNQPQHF. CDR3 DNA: TGTGCCACCAGCAGGTCGGGACTCCACAATCAGCCCCAGCATTTT.

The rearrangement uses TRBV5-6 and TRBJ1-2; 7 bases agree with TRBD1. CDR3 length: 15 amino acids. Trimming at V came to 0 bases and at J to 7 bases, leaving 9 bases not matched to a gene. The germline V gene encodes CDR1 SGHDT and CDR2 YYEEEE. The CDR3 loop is CASSLGTQGVAGYTF. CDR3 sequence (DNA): TGTGCCAGCAGCTTGGGGACCCAGGGGGTGGCTGGCTACACCTTC.